This entry lists 3 T cell receptor beta chains sequenced from one sample in a study of OX40 agonist ivuxolimab in advanced cancers. The assay was immunoSEQ multiplex PCR, and TCRdb's table has in-frame clones only and misses some. Of roughly 61,000 clones listed, more than 85% are singletons. The input for sequencing was CD4+ or CD8+ T cells sorted from blood, taken in a trial of the OX40 agonist ivuxolimab. Every receptor here comes from an adult with an advanced solid tumor such as melanoma, head and neck, liver or kidney cancer.

The rearrangement uses TRBV30 and TRBJ1-1, with 9 bases fitting TRBD1. The CDR3 runs 12 residues. Germline V gene sequence: CDR1 GTSNPN, CDR2 SVGIG (reference sequence). CDR3 amino acids: CAWDRVHTEAFF. In DNA, the CDR3 is TGTGCATGGGACAGGGTGCACACTGAAGCTTTCTTT.

This chain joins TRBV6-6 and TRBJ1-5; D is uncertain. The V gene's germline CDR1 is MNHNY and CDR2 SVGAGI (reference sequence). Trimming removed 7 bases at V and 0 bases at J, with 7 bases between. The CDR3 totals 13 residues. As DNA, the CDR3 is TGTGCCAGCACAGCTTATAGCAATCAGCCCCAGCATTTT. The encoded protein is CASTAYSNQPQHF.

This chain connects TRBV4-2 to TRBJ2-1, with D perhaps matching TRBD2 (5 bases). CDR1 and CDR2 from the germline V gene are LGHNA and YNFKEQ. Trimming shortened V by 1 base and J by 3 bases, and 13 bases separated the two germline ends. This CDR3 comprises 16 residues. The CDR3, as DNA: TGTGCCAGCAGCCAAGTGGGAGACAAGGTCTACAATGAGCAGTTCTTC. Its translation is CASSQVGDKVYNEQFF.